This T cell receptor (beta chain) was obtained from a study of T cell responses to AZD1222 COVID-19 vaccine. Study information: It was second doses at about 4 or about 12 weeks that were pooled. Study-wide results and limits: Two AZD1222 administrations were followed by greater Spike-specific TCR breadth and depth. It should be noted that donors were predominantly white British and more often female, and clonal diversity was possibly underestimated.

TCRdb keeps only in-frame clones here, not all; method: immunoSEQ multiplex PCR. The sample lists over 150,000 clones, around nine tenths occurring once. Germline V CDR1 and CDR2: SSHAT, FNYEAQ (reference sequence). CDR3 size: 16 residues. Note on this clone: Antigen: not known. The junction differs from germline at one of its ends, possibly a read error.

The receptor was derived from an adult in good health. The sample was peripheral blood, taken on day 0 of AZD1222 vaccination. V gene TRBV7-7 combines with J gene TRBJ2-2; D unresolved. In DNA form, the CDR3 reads TGTGCTAGCAGCTTCACGGTTCCTTTGAACACCGGGGAGCTGTTTTTT. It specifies CASSFTVPLNTGELFF.